Only a few counts were recorded for the clone carrying this T cell receptor (beta chain). A second PCR of roughly 7 to 11 cycles used a sample-barcoded 5' primer and a J-beta primer mix. A single record per CDR3 protein comes from TCRdb applying MiXCR to the 5' RACE reads. The sample carries about 730,000 distinct CDR3 sequences, roughly two fifths recorded once. The CDR3 contains 16 residues. V lost 0 bases and J lost 1; bases outside the gene matches: 5. Per germline, CDR1 DFQATT and CDR2 SNEGSKA (reference sequence). This entry comes from a study of blood T cells in healthy people across ages. The rearrangement joins TRBV20-1 to TRBJ2-5; 10 bases match TRBD2. The sequenced material came from blood. This clonotype originated in a woman aged 60 to 75 in good health. The CDR3 protein is CSARDPSGSSQETQYF. For the CDR3, the DNA is TGCAGTGCTAGAGATCCTAGCGGGAGCTCCCAAGAGACCCAGTACTTC.